This T cell receptor (beta chain) came from a study of T cell responses to AZD1222 COVID-19 vaccine. The wider study: Both about-4-week and about-12-week second-dose recipients were combined. Study-wide points: Most donors were white British, females outnumbered males, and clonal diversity was possibly underestimated. It was only after the peak T cell response that any repertoires were sampled. Spike-specific TCR breadth and depth were elevated following two AZD1222 doses.

The V gene's germline CDR1 is SGHTA and CDR2 FQGNSA. The CDR3 spans 16 residues. Trimming removed 5 bases at V and 10 bases at J, with 24 bases between. Using immunoSEQ multiplex PCR, the repertoire was profiled, and TCRdb retains in-frame clones only, with some absent. Here the sample spans over 100,000 clones, approximately 88% being singletons. Of note for this clone: What it recognizes is unknown.

The TCR was taken from an adult in good health. This chain joins TRBV7-2 and TRBJ2-1; the D gene is possibly TRBD2 (6 bases). The sequenced sample was peripheral blood, obtained on day 0 of AZD1222 vaccination. The DNA for the CDR3 is TGTGCCAGCAGCCTACGAGAAAGACTAGGGAGCGTCGAGCAGTTCTTC. Its protein is CASSLRERLGSVEQFF.